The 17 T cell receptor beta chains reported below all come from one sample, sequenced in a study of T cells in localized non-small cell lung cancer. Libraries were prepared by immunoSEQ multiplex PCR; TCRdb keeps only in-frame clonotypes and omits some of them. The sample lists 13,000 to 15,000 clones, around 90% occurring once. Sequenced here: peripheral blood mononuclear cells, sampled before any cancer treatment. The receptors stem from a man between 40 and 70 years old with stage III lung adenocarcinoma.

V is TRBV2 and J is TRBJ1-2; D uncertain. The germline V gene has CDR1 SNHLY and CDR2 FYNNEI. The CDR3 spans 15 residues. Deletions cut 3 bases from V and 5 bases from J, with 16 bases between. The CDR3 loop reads CASSERPGPGYGYTF. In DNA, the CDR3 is TGTGCCAGCAGTGAGAGACCAGGCCCCGGGTATGGCTACACCTTC. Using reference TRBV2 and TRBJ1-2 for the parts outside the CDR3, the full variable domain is EPEVTQTPSHQVTQMGQEVILRCVPISNHLYFYWYRQILGQKVEFLVSFYNNEISEKSEIFDDQFSVERPDGSNFTLKIRSTKLEDSAMYFCASSERPGPGYGYTFGSGTRLTVV.

CDR3 in amino acids: CASTLAEIHTGELFF. Written as DNA, the CDR3 is TGTGCCAGTACCCTCGCCGAAATTCACACCGGGGAGCTGTTTTTT. The gene calls are TRBV19 and TRBJ2-2; D remains ambiguous. Germline CDR1 is LNHDA and CDR2 is SQIVND (reference sequence). V was clipped by 7 bases and J by 3 bases, with 15 bases between them. The CDR3 covers 15 residues.

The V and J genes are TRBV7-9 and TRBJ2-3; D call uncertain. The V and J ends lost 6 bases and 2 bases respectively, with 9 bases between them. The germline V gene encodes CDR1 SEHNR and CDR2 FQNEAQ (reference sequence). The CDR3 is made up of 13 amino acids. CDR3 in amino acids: CASRWTVTDTQYF. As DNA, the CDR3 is TGTGCCAGCAGATGGACGGTCACAGATACGCAGTATTTT.

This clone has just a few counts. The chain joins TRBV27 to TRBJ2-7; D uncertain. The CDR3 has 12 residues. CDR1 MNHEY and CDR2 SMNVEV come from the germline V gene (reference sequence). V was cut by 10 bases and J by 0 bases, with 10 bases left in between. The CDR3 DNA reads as TGTGCCACCTTTTCTAGCTCCTACGAGCAGTACTTC. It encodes CATFSSSYEQYF.

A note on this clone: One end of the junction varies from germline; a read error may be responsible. CDR3: CASSSDRDRQNGIF. The CDR3 DNA reads as TGTGCCAGCAGCTCGGACAGGGATCGGCAAAATGGGATCTTC. This chain joins TRBV5-6 and TRBJ2-1, with TRBD1 identical over 8 bases. CDR1 is SGHDT, CDR2 YYEEEE, per germline. CDR3 length equals 14 residues.

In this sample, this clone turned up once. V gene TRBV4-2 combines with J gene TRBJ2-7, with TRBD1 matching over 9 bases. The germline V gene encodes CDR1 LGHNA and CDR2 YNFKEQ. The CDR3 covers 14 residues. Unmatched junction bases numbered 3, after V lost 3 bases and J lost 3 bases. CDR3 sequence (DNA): TGTGCCAGCAGCCAGGGACAGGGCGACTACGAGCAGTACTTC. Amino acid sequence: CASSQGQGDYEQYF.

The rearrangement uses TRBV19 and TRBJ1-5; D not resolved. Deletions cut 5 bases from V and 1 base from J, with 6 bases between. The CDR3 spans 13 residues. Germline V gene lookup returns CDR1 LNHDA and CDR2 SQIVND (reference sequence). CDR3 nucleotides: TGTGCCAGTAGTTCTGGGAGCAATCAGCCCCAGCATTTT. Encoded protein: CASSSGSNQPQHF.

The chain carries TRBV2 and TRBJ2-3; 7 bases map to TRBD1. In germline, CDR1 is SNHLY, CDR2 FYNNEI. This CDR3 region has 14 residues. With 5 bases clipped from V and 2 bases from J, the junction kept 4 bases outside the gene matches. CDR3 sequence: CASSLDRSTDTQYF. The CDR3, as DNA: TGTGCCAGCAGTCTGGACAGGTCCACAGATACGCAGTATTTT.

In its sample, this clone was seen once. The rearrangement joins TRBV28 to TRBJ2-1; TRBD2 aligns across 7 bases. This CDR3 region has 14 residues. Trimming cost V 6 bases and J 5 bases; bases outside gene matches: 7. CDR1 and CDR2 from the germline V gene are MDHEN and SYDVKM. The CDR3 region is CASSLGLPNNEQFF. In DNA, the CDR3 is TGTGCCAGCAGCCTGGGACTACCTAACAATGAGCAGTTCTTC.

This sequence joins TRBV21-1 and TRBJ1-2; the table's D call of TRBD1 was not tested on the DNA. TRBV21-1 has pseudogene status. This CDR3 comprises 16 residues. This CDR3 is CASSTGGKSLCYGYTF. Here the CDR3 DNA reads TGTGCCAGCTCGACAGGGGGCAAGAGCCTGTGCTATGGCTACACCTTC.

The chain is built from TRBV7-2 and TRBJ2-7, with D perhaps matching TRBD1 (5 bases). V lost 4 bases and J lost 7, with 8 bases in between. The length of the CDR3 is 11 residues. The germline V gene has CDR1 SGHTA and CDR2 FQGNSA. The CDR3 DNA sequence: TGTGCCAGCAGCTCCAGACAGGAGCAGTACTTC. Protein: CASSSRQEQYF. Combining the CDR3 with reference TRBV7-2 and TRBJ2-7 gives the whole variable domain GAGVSQSPSNKVTEKGKDVELRCDPISGHTALYWYRQSLGQGLEFLIYFQGNSAPDKSGLPSDRFSAERTGGSVSTLTIQRTQQEDSAVYLCASSSRQEQYFGPGTRLTVT.

As DNA, the CDR3 is TGTGCCAGCAGTCCTCACCTAAGACGGAATGAAGCTTTCTTT. It is translated as CASSPHLRRNEAFF. The gene calls are TRBV25-1 and TRBJ1-1; D not resolved. The CDR3 has 14 amino acids. The germline V gene has CDR1 MGHDK and CDR2 SYGVNS. V lost 5 bases, J lost 7 bases, and 17 bases lay in between.

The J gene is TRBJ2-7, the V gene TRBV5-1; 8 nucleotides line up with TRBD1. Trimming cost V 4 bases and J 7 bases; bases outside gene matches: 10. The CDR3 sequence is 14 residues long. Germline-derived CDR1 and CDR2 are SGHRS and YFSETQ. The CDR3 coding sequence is TGCGCCAGCAGCCCCCTGGACAGGGTTGGAGAGCAGTACTTC. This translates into CASSPLDRVGEQYF.

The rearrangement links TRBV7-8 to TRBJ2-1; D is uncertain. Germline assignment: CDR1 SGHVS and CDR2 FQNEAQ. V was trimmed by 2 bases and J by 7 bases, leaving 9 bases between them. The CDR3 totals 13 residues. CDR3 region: CASSLIGTNEQFF. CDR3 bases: TGTGCCAGCAGCTTAATTGGCACTAATGAGCAGTTCTTC. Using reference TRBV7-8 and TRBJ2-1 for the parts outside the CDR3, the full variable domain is GAGVSQSPRYKVAKRGQDVALRCDPISGHVSLFWYQQALGQGPEFLTYFQNEAQLDKSGLPSDRFFAERPEGSVSTLKIQRTQQEDSAVYLCASSLIGTNEQFFGPGTRLTVL.

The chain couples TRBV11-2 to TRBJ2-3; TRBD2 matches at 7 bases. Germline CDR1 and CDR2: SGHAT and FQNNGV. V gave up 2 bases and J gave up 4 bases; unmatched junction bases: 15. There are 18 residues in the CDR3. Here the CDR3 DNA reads TGTGCCAGCAGCTTACAGGGACTACTCTCCGGGTCTGCAGATACGCAGTATTTT. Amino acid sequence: CASSLQGLLSGSADTQYF.

CDR3 amino acids: CASSLATEAFF. In DNA, the CDR3 is TGTGCCAGCAGCTTGGCTACTGAAGCTTTCTTT. J is TRBJ1-1 and V is TRBV7-9, with no clear D. The length of the CDR3 is 11 residues. V dropped 3 bases and J dropped 5 bases, with 4 bases sitting between them. Germline values: CDR1 SEHNR, CDR2 FQNEAQ (reference sequence).

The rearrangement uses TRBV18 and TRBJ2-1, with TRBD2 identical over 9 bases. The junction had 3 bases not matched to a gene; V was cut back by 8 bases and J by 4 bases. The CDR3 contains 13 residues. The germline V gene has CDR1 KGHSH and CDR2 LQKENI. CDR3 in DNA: TGTGCCAGCCGAGCGGGAGGTTACAATGAGCAGTTCTTC. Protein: CASRAGGYNEQFF.